Following are 25 T cell receptor beta chains from one sample sequenced in a study of shared clonotypes between healthy human individuals. Measured with immunoSEQ multiplex PCR; TCRdb has only the in-frame clones, and not every one. The profile covers about 2 million clones, with 85% to 95% appearing a single time and 0.1% to 0.15% taken by the ten largest. Sequenced: naive CD4+ T cells sorted from blood. As for subset: CD45RA+ positively selected. The receptor source for this set is a man between 18 and 29 years old in good health.

The chain carries TRBV5-4 and TRBJ2-7; 7 nucleotides align to TRBD2. Trimming removed 0 bases from V and 5 bases from J; junction bases left unmatched: 5. CDR1 is SGHNT, CDR2 YYREEE, per germline (reference sequence). This CDR3 is 14 amino acids long. For the CDR3, the DNA is TGTGCCAGCAGCTTGGGGCGGGGGACCAACGAGCAGTACTTC. Residues: CASSLGRGTNEQYF. The entire variable domain, with the rest obtained from reference TRBV5-4 and TRBJ2-7, is as follows: ETGVTQSPTHLIKTRGQQVTLRCSSQSGHNTVSWYQQALGQGPQFIFQYYREEENGRGNFPPRFSGLQFPNYSSELNVNALELDDSALYLCASSLGRGTNEQYFGPGTRLTVT.

The chain has TRBV6-1 and TRBJ2-1; 12 bases fit TRBD2. Per germline, CDR1 MNHNS and CDR2 SASEGT. The CDR3 runs 16 residues. V was clipped by 6 bases and J by 6 bases; unmatched bases: 9. This CDR3 reads CASRESLAGGPNEQFF. CDR3 nucleotide sequence: TGTGCCAGCAGGGAATCCCTAGCGGGAGGGCCCAATGAGCAGTTCTTC.

The rearrangement links TRBV18 to TRBJ1-1, with D hard to call. Germline CDR1 and CDR2: KGHSH and LQKENI. Deletions cut 1 base from V and 1 base from J, with 7 bases between. This CDR3 has 14 residues. DNA of the CDR3: TGTGCCAGCTCACCACAAGCAGCGAACACTGAAGCTTTCTTT. It specifies CASSPQAANTEAFF.

CDR3 protein: CASSENDRGTTNEKLFF. CDR3 in DNA: TGTGCCAGCAGTGAAAACGACAGGGGCACAACTAATGAAAAACTGTTTTTT. The V and J genes are TRBV2 and TRBJ1-4; 8 positions match TRBD1. J gave up 0 bases and V 2 bases, and 5 bases lay outside the gene matches. The CDR3 runs 17 residues. The germline gives CDR1 SNHLY, CDR2 FYNNEI.

V and J are TRBV5-4 and TRBJ2-5, with 10 bases identical to TRBD1. CDR1 is SGHNT and CDR2 is YYREEE in the germline V gene (reference sequence). Losses at the gene ends were 7 bases for V and 4 bases for J; bases not matched to a gene: 4. The CDR3 extends over 13 amino acids. Here the CDR3 reads CASGQGGRETQYF. The CDR3 DNA reads TGTGCCAGCGGACAGGGGGGGAGAGAGACCCAGTACTTC.

This clone was seen once. Other DNA variants within this sample encode the same CDR3. This chain uses TRBV10-3 with TRBJ1-1, with D possibly TRBD1 on 5 matching bases. The V end lost 6 bases, the J end lost 0 bases, and 11 bases lay between the germline ends. The CDR3 consists of 14 residues. The germline V gene encodes CDR1 ENHRY and CDR2 SYGVKD. The CDR3 loop is CAISRGTLNTEAFF. The CDR3 DNA is TGTGCCATCAGCCGCGGGACTTTGAACACTGAAGCTTTCTTT.

This CDR3 is CASSYDSYEQYF. The DNA of the CDR3 is TGTGCCAGCAGTTACGACTCCTACGAGCAGTACTTC. The chain recombines TRBV7-9 with TRBJ2-7; unclear D gene. The length of the CDR3 is 12 residues. Germline values: CDR1 SEHNR, CDR2 FQNEAQ (reference sequence). With 6 bases removed from V and 0 bases from J, the gap between germline ends came to 6 bases. The full variable domain, rest sourced from reference TRBV7-9 and TRBJ2-7, is DTGVSQNPRHKITKRGQNVTFRCDPISEHNRLYWYRQTLGQGPEFLTYFQNEAQLEKSRLLSDRFSAERPKGSFSTLEIQRTEQGDSAMYLCASSYDSYEQYFGPGTRLTVT.

The chain employs TRBV2 and TRBJ2-1, with unresolved D. With 1 base removed from V and 0 bases from J, the gap between germline ends came to 7 bases. CDR1 SNHLY and CDR2 FYNNEI come from the germline V gene. The CDR3 length is 15 residues. CDR3 amino acids: CASSEDELSYNEQFF. CDR3 bases: TGTGCCAGCAGTGAAGATGAACTCTCCTACAATGAGCAGTTCTTC.

The chain links TRBV10-3 to TRBJ2-5; D is undetermined. V was cut by 6 bases and J by 5 bases, with 13 bases left in between. Per the germline V gene, CDR1 is ENHRY and CDR2 is SYGVKD. There are 13 residues in the CDR3. The CDR3 spells CAIRQERVETQYF. The CDR3 DNA reads TGTGCCATCAGGCAAGAGCGAGTGGAGACCCAGTACTTC.

V gene TRBV4-3 combines with J gene TRBJ2-7; no clear D gene. Trimming shortened V by 4 bases and J by 3 bases, and 16 bases separated the two germline ends. Germline assignment: CDR1 LGHNA and CDR2 YSLEER. The CDR3 sequence is 15 residues long. The CDR3 DNA reads as TGCGCCAGCAGCCGCGGCCCCGACGGAATCTACGAGCAGTACTTC. This sequence encodes CASSRGPDGIYEQYF.

About this clone: The same CDR3 is also encoded by other DNA sequences in this sample. The V and J genes are TRBV28 and TRBJ2-5; possible D gene TRBD2, 7 bases. In germline, CDR1 is MDHEN, CDR2 SYDVKM. CDR3 length: 14 amino acids. Trimming cost V 3 bases and J 5 bases, with 13 bases left between them. The CDR3 DNA sequence: TGTGCCAGCAGTTTCGGGGGGCTCGGGGAGACCCAGTACTTC. Translating it yields CASSFGGLGETQYF.

This chain joins TRBV7-9 and TRBJ1-2; D is perhaps TRBD1 (6 bases). This CDR3 contains 13 residues. The V gene lost 3 bases and the J gene lost 7 bases, with 12 bases spanning the gap. Germline CDR1 SEHNR, CDR2 FQNEAQ (reference sequence). CDR3 sequence: CASSFAGAGGYTF. The CDR3 DNA is TGTGCCAGCAGCTTTGCAGGGGCGGGTGGCTACACCTTC.

CDR3 residues: CASSLVSGTGGRRNYGYTF. The CDR3 DNA reads as TGTGCCAGCAGCTTGGTGTCCGGGACAGGGGGCAGACGTAACTATGGCTACACCTTC. The chain joins TRBV5-6 to TRBJ1-2, with 12 bases that match TRBD1. V dropped 0 bases and J dropped 1; count of bases not matched to a gene: 10. Germline CDR1 is SGHDT and CDR2 is YYEEEE. The CDR3 runs 19 residues.

The rearrangement uses TRBV5-4 and TRBJ2-3; no reliable D call. From germline, CDR1 is SGHNT and CDR2 YYREEE (reference sequence). Trimming removed 4 bases from V and 0 bases from J, with 12 bases in between. CDR3 length: 15 amino acids. The CDR3 DNA reads as TGTGCCAGCAGCCAAATTGAAGCAAGCACAGATACGCAGTATTTT. Residues: CASSQIEASTDTQYF. Filled out from reference TRBV5-4 and TRBJ2-3, the complete variable domain reads ETGVTQSPTHLIKTRGQQVTLRCSSQSGHNTVSWYQQALGQGPQFIFQYYREEENGRGNFPPRFSGLQFPNYSSELNVNALELDDSALYLCASSQIEASTDTQYFGPGTRLTVL.

As concerns this clone: The sample has other DNA sequences that encode this CDR3 too. The chain is built from TRBV27 and TRBJ1-5; no clear D gene. CDR1 MNHEY and CDR2 SMNVEV come from the germline V gene (reference sequence). The CDR3 contains 12 residues. The V end lost 5 bases, the J end lost 7 bases, and 9 bases lay between the germline ends. CDR3 residues: CASSTTGQPQHF. The CDR3, as DNA: TGTGCCAGCAGTACAACGGGGCAGCCCCAGCATTTT.

This clone was observed once. The sample has other DNA sequences that encode this CDR3 too. The rearrangement joins TRBV29-1 to TRBJ2-3; D unclear. V gave up 3 bases and J gave up 3 bases, with 4 bases separating them. Germline V gives CDR1 SQVTM, CDR2 ANQGSEA. This CDR3 contains 11 residues. The CDR3 sequence is CSVERTDTQYF. The CDR3 DNA reads TGCAGCGTTGAGAGAACAGATACGCAGTATTTT.

This chain links TRBV27 with TRBJ1-4; D is unresolved. The CDR3 sequence is 14 residues long. V lost 2 bases, J lost 8 bases, and 12 bases lay in between. Germline V gives CDR1 MNHEY, CDR2 SMNVEV (reference sequence). In nucleotides, the CDR3 is TGTGCCAGCAGTTTACGCCCCTTTGGCGAAAAACTGTTTTTT. This sequence encodes CASSLRPFGEKLFF.

V is TRBV2 and J is TRBJ1-1, with D uncertain. In germline, CDR1 is SNHLY, CDR2 FYNNEI. Trimming shortened V by 3 bases and J by 0 bases, and 14 bases separated the two germline ends. The CDR3 has 16 residues. The CDR3 coding sequence is TGTGCCAGCAGTGAGACGGAATATCGGGTGAACACTGAAGCTTTCTTT. Translated: CASSETEYRVNTEAFF.

This chain connects TRBV7-9 to TRBJ2-7; D not certain. This CDR3 comprises 14 residues. The germline V gene encodes CDR1 SEHNR and CDR2 FQNEAQ (reference sequence). The germline V and J ends were trimmed by 6 bases and 4 bases, with 16 bases remaining between them. The CDR3, as DNA: TGTGCCAGCAGTTCAGGTTCTGGGCGATACGAGCAGTACTTC. Its translation is CASSSGSGRYEQYF.

The V gene is TRBV6-1, the J gene TRBJ1-2, with unresolved D. This CDR3 contains 13 residues. Per the germline V gene, CDR1 is MNHNS and CDR2 is SASEGT. The V end was cut by 5 bases, the J end by 6 bases, with 13 bases between. The CDR3 DNA follows: TGTGCCAGCAGTCCTAGGGTATATGATGGCTACACCTTC. It yields the protein CASSPRVYDGYTF.

The chain has TRBV9 and TRBJ2-1; the match to TRBD2 covers 8 bases. The junction had 3 bases not matched to a gene; V was cut back by 1 base and J by 3 bases. CDR1 is SGDLS and CDR2 is YYNGEE in the germline V gene. The CDR3 has 15 amino acids. CDR3 nucleotide sequence: TGTGCCAGCAGCGTATTTAGCGGGAACTACAATGAGCAGTTCTTC. It specifies CASSVFSGNYNEQFF.

The V and J genes are TRBV14 and TRBJ1-6, with D possibly matching TRBD1 (6 bases). This CDR3 region has 14 residues. Between the trimmed V and J ends, which lost 4 bases and 6 bases, there was a span of 10 bases. CDR1 and CDR2 from the germline V gene are SGHDN and FVKESK. CDR3 protein: CASSLTGFNSPLHF. The CDR3 coding sequence is TGTGCCAGCAGCCTCACAGGGTTTAATTCACCCCTCCACTTT.

CDR3 in amino acids: CASSQESHNEQFF. The CDR3 DNA follows: TGCGCCAGCAGCCAAGAATCTCACAATGAGCAGTTCTTC. V usage is TRBV4-1 and J usage is TRBJ2-1; D unclear. The CDR3 totals 13 residues. The germline V gene encodes CDR1 MGHRA and CDR2 YSYEKL. V was trimmed by 0 bases and J by 5 bases, leaving 5 bases between them.

The V call is TRBV6-5, the J call TRBJ2-1; 13 bases are shared with TRBD2. The V gene end was trimmed by 7 bases and the J gene end by 7 bases; junction bases not matched to a gene: 1. CDR3 length equals 13 residues. Germline V CDR1 and CDR2: MNHEY, SVGAGI. The CDR3 DNA reads as TGTGCCAGCAAGACTAGCGGGAGGAATGAGCAGTTCTTC. Translated: CASKTSGRNEQFF.

As concerns this clone: The sample carries other DNA sequences with the same CDR3. The chain employs TRBV6-5 and TRBJ2-7; no definite D call. Germline CDR1 MNHEY, CDR2 SVGAGI. This CDR3 contains 13 residues. V lost 2 bases and J lost 3, with 8 bases in between. For the CDR3, the DNA is TGTGCCAGCAGTTACGGACCGAGCTACGAGCAGTACTTC. It encodes CASSYGPSYEQYF.